This T cell receptor beta chain was recovered during a study of blood T cells in healthy people across ages. The CDR3 sequence is 14 residues long. Germline V CDR1 and CDR2: DFQATT, SNEGSKA (reference sequence). V shed 5 bases and J 3 bases; nucleotides not matched to a gene: 3. This clonotype was recorded a few times. With a J-beta primer mix and a sample-barcoded 5' primer, a second PCR ran roughly 7 to 11 cycles. TCRdb processed the 5' RACE reads anew with MiXCR; each CDR3 protein has one entry. The sample lists about 580,000 distinct CDR3 sequences, around half occurring once. This receptor was obtained from a man older than 75 in good health. The material sequenced was blood. The chain employs TRBV20-1 and TRBJ2-1; TRBD2 agrees at 11 bases. CDR3 protein: CSALTSGDYNEQFF. CDR3 sequence (DNA): TGCAGTGCTCTGACTAGCGGGGACTACAATGAGCAGTTCTTC.